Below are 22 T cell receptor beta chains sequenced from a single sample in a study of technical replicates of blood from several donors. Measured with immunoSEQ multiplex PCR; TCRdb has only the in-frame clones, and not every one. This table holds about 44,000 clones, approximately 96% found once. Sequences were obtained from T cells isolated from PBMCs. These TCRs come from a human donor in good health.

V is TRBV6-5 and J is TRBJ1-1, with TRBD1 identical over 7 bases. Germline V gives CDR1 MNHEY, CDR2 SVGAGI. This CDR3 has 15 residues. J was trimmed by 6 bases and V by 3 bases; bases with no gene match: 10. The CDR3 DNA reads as TGTGCCAGCAGTTATGGGACAGAAATAGGCCCTGAAGCTTTCTTT. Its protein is CASSYGTEIGPEAFF.

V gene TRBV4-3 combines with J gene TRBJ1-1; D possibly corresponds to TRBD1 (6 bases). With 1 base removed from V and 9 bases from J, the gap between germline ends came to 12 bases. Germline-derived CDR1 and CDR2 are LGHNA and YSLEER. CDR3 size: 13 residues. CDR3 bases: TGCGCCAGCAGCCAAGGGACAGAGGCCAAAGCTTTCTTT. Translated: CASSQGTEAKAFF.

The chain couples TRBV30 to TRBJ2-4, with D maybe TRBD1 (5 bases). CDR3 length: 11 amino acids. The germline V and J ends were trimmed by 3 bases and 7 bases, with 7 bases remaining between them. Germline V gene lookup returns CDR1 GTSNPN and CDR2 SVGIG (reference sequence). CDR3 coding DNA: TGTGCCTGGAGGCAGGGTAACATTCAGTACTTC. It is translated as CAWRQGNIQYF.

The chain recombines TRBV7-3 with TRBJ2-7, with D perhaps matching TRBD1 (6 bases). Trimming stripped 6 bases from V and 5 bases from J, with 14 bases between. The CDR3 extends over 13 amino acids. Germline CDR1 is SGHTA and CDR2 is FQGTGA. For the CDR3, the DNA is TGTGCCAGCAGTTCTAATGGACAGCACGAGCAGTACTTC. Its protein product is CASSSNGQHEQYF.

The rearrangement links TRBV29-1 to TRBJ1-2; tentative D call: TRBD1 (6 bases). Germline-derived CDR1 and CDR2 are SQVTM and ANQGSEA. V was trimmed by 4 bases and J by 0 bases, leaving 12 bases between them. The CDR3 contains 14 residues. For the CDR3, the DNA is TGCAGCGTTGTGGTAGGGGGATCTAACTATGGCTACACCTTC. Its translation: CSVVVGGSNYGYTF.

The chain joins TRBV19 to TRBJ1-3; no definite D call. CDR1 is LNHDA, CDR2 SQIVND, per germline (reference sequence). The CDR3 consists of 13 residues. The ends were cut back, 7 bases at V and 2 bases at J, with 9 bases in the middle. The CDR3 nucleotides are TGTGCCAGTACGGGGTATACTGGAAACACCATATATTTT. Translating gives CASTGYTGNTIYF. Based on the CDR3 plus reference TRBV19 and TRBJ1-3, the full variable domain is DGGITQSPKYLFRKEGQNVTLSCEQNLNHDAMYWYRQDPGQGLRLIYYSQIVNDFQKGDIAEGYSVSREKKESFPLTVTSAQKNPTAFYLCASTGYTGNTIYFGEGSWLTVV.

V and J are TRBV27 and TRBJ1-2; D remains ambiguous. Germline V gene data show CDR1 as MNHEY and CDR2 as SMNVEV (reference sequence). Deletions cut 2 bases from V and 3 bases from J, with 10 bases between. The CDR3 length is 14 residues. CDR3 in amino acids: CASSLGQAYYGYTF. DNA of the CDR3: TGTGCCAGCAGTTTAGGGCAGGCCTACTATGGCTACACCTTC.

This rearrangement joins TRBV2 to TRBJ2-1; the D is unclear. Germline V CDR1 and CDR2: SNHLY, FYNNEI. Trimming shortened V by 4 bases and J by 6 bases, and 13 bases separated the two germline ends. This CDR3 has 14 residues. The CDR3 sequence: CASSVDPPSNEQFF. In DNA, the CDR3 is TGTGCCAGCAGTGTCGATCCCCCTAGCAATGAGCAGTTCTTC.

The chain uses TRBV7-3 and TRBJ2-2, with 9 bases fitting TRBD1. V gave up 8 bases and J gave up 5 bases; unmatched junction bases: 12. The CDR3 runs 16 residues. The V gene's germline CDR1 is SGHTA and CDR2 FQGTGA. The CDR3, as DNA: TGTGCCAGCTCCCGACGCGGGACAGGGATTACCGGGGAGCTGTTTTTT. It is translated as CASSRRGTGITGELFF.

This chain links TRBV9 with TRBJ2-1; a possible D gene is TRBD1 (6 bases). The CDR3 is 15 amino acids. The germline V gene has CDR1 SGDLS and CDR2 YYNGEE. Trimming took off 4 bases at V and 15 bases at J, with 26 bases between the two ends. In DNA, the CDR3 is TGTGCCAGCAGCAGTAGTTTACTTTCCCGGGACACGCCGTTCTTC. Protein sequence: CASSSSLLSRDTPFF.

The CDR3 spells CASSLRGGPPSSGANVLTF. The CDR3, as DNA: TGTGCCAGCAGCTTAAGGGGCGGCCCCCCTAGCTCTGGGGCCAACGTCCTGACTTTC. The rearrangement links TRBV7-2 to TRBJ2-6, with a weak D call TRBD1 (5 bases). CDR3 length: 19 residues. The V and J ends lost 2 bases and 0 bases respectively, with 17 bases between them. The germline V gene encodes CDR1 SGHTA and CDR2 FQGNSA.

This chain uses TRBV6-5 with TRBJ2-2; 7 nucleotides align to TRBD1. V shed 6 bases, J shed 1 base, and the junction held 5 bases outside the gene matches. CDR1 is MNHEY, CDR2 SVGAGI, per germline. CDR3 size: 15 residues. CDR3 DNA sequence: TGTGCCAGCAGAAGGACAGGCGGGAACACCGGGGAGCTGTTTTTT. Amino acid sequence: CASRRTGGNTGELFF.

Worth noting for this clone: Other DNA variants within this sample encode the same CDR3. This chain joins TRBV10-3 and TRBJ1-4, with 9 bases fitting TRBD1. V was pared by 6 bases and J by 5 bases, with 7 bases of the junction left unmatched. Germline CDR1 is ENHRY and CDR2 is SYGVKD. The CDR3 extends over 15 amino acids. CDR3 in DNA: TGTGCCATCAGCGAGACCGGGACAGGGAATGAAAAACTGTTTTTT. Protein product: CAISETGTGNEKLFF.

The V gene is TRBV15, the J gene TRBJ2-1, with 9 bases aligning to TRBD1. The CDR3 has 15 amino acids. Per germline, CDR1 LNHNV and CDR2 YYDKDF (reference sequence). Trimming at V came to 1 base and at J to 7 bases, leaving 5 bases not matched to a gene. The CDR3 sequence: CATSRGQGVGNEQFF. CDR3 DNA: TGTGCCACCAGCAGAGGACAGGGGGTGGGGAATGAGCAGTTCTTC.

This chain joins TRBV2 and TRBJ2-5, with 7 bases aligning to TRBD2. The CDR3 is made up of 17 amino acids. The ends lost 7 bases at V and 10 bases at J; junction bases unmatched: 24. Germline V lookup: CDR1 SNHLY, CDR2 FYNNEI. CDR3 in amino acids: CASTIFPPGLTSGGQYF. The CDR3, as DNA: TGTGCCAGCACCATATTTCCCCCGGGACTTACCTCGGGGGGCCAGTACTTC.

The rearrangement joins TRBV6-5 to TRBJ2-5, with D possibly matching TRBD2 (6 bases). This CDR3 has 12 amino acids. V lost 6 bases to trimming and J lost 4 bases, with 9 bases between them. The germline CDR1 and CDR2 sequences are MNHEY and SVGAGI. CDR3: CASSRDSETQYF. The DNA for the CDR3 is TGTGCCAGCAGCCGGGACTCAGAGACCCAGTACTTC.

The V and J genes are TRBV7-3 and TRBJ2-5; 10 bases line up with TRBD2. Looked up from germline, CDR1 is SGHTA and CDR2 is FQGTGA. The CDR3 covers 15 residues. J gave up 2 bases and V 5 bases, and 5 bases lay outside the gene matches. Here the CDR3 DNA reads TGTGCCAGCAGCATAGGAGCGGGAGGGCAAGAGACCCAGTACTTC. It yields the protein CASSIGAGGQETQYF.

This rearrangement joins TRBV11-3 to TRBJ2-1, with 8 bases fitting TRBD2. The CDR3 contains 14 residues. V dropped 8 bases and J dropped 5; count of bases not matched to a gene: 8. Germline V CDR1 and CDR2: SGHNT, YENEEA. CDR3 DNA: TGTGCCAGCTTAAGCGGGAGAGGGGACAATGAGCAGTTCTTC. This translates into CASLSGRGDNEQFF.

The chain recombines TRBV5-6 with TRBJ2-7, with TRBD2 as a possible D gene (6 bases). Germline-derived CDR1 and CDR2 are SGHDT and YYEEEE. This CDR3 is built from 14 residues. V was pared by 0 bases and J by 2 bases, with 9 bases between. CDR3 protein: CASSLGGLTYEQYF. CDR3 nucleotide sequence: TGTGCCAGCAGCTTGGGGGGACTTACCTACGAGCAGTACTTC.

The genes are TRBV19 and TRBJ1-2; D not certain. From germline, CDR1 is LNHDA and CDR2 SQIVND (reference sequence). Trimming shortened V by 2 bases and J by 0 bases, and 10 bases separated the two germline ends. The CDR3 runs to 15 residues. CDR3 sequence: CASSINSGTNYGYTF. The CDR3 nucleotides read TGTGCCAGTAGTATAAATTCGGGGACTAACTATGGCTACACCTTC.

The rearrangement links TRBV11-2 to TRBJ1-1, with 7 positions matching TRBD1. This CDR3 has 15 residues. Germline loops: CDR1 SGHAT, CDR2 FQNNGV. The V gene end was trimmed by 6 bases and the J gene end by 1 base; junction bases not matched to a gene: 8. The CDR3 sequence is CASRLSYRGNTEAFF. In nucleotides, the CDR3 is TGTGCCAGCAGGCTAAGTTACAGGGGGAACACTGAAGCTTTCTTT.

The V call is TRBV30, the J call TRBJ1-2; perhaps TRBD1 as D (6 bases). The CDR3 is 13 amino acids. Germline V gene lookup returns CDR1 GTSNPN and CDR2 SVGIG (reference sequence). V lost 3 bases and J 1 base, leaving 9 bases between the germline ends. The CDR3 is CAWSPDSNYGYTF. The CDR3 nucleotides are TGTGCCTGGAGCCCGGACAGTAACTATGGCTACACCTTC.